Reported below is one T cell receptor (beta chain). At least ten counts were recorded for this clone. The specificity of this receptor is unknown. There are no base qualities to consult, and no much larger clone falls within one base. Healthy HIV-negative adults with no recently reported acute infections or vaccinations were included as donors. All donors were Caucasian adults living in Nashville, Tennessee, USA. CD8 memory samples consisted of magnetically selected CD45RO+ cells combined with CCR7-negative CD45RA+ effector memory (TemRA) cells. Blood was obtained by leukapheresis, after which PBMCs were separated by Ficoll-Histopaque density gradient centrifugation and cryopreserved in liquid nitrogen vapor phase. Analytical flow cytometry was used to check the purity and quantity of every magnetically sorted T cell population. Genomic DNA was isolated from every sorted fraction and measured by UV absorbance on a Nanodrop 2000c.

These data originate in a study of shared clonotypes between healthy human individuals (dated by TCRdb to 2019 to 2021). Study-level background: The cohort comprised two women and a few men aged 18 to 49 years. For each donor, three plates each were used for CD4 naive and CD4 memory, two plates were used for CD8 naive, and one plate was used for CD8 memory. Blood TCR repertoires of about five healthy adults were deeply sequenced to estimate repertoire size and the extent of clonotype sharing between individuals. Libraries were prepared and TCR repertoires were sequenced by different laboratories using diverse techniques, in order to increase sequencing depth and limit assay-specific biases. Between about 0.8 and 9 billion PBMCs per donor were obtained by leukapheresis. Overall results and qualifications from the work: Across a few donors, roughly 5.1% of naive CD4, 3% to 3.5% of naive CD8, 2.3% of memory CD4, and approximately 0.4% of memory CD8 clonotypes were shared. Rarefaction of sorted-subset datasets indicated incomplete sequencing despite the large sequencing depth. Higher generation probabilities were observed for clonotypes shared by all four sorted-subset donors than for non-shared clonotypes. The small number of donors limited the genetic and exposure-history diversity represented. Pairwise subsampling led to the expectation that sequencing depth would affect the degree of clonotype sharing among donors. Sampling was limited to blood, and TCR repertoires in tissue likely differ from TCR repertoires in blood. Larger estimated clonotype richness was generally found for naive subsets than for memory subsets.

The CDR3 contains 14 residues, cysteine and phenylalanine counted. Only the CDR3 region is kept as DNA, spanning 42 bases read in frame from base 1. CDR1 and CDR2 are drawn from the germline V gene (reference sequence): MNHNY, SVGAGI. Deletion took 3 bases off V and 6 bases off J, with a span of 14 bases between the germline ends. Using the deep immunoSEQ assay, TCR CDR3 regions were amplified from genomic DNA by multiplex PCR. Extracted genomic DNA from each cell subset was spread evenly across all wells of several immunoSEQ 96-well plates, with each plate serving as a replicate. For sorted subsets, each replicate PCR was loaded with around 220 ng genomic DNA, equivalent to 30,000 or so T cell genomes. Purified libraries were measured with a Qubit 3.0 fluorometer, size-checked on a Bioanalyzer 2100, and measured again with the KAPA Library Quantification kit. Every immunoSEQ 96-well plate was sequenced on a dedicated single-read 150-cycle Illumina NextSeq 550 flow cell. As for how the authors treated the data: The immunoSEQ output contained only junctional sequences without quality scores, so filtering could not match that applied to full-length reads. To assign V/J genes and CDR3, sequences were annotated against IMGT germline references using PyIR, a Python wrapper for IgBLAST v1.9. Reads were filtered out if the reads had weak V/J assignments (E-value above 1e-6), no CDR3, stop codons, out-of-frame junctions, or ambiguous translated residues. A V3J clonotype was defined by an identical inferred V gene, J gene, and CDR3 amino acid sequence. To compute the percentage overlap between repertoires, the number of shared unique clonotypes was divided by the size of the smaller repertoire. Three approaches were used to assess repertoire richness: RTK rarefaction, the Chao1 estimator, and Recon v2.1 estimates of unobserved clonotypes. OLGA was used to compute generation probabilities for all TCRbeta clonotypes that the gDNA method yielded from a handful of donors. Not all clones reach the TCRdb copy of this immuneACCESS table, which keeps in-frame sequences only. Checked studies attribute under half of the gap to unresolved V genes and leave the rest unexplained. The D gene and trimming were derived from the DNA, and the V and J assignments and clone size from that table. This sample has about 100,000 clones in its table, and around 64% of those were observed once. Approximately 25% of the sample is taken by the ten largest.

The sequencing input was memory CD8+ T cells sorted from blood. The cell subset or site label, as the study defines it: CD45RO+ cells pooled with CCR7-negative TemRA cells. Recombination linked TRBV6-6 to TRBJ1-2; the D gene is perhaps TRBD1, from 5 matching bases. This TCR derives from a woman in her twenties or thirties in good health. CDR3 region: CASSYQGGSDGYTF. The DNA reads as follows: TGTGCCAGCAGTTATCAGGGCGGGTCTGATGGCTACACCTTC.